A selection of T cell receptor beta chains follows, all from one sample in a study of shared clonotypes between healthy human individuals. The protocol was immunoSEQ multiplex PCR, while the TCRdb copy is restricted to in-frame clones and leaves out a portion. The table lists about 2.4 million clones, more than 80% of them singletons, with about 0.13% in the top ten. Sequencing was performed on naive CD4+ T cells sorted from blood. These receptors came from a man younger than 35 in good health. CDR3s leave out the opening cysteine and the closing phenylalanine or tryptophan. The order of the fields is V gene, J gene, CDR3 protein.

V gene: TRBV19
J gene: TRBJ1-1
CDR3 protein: ASSIADRIDTEAF

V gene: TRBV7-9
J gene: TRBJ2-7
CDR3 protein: ASSQDREGQTYEQY

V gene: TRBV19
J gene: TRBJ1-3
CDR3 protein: ASSIGGDRIY

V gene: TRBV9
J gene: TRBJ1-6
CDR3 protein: ASSAYDNSPLH

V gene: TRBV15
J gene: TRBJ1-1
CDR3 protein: ATSRDMGQGLTEAF

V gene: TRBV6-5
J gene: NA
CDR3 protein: ASKRGRANEQY

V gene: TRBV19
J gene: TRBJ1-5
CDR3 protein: ASKETGGNQPQH

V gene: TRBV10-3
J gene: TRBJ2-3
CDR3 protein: AISESADTQY

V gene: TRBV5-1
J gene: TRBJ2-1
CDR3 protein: ASSLAASGGYNEQF

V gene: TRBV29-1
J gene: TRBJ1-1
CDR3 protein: SVPVRGTEAF

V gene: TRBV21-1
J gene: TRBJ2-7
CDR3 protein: ASSKPRLPIAYEQY

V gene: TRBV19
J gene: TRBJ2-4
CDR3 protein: ASSTPLDGPIQY

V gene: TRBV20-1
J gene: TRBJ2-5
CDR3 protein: SAGSKETQY

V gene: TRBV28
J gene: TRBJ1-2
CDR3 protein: ASSYRDRPANYGYT

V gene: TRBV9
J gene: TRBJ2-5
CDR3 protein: ASSVETGTQY

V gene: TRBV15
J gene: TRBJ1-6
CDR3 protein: ATSRDGTAHNSPLH

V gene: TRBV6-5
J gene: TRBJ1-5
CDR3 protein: ASRRDSVGQPQH

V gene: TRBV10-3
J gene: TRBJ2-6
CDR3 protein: AISESRTGANVLT

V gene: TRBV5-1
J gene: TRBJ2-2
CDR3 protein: ASSLVGQGTGELF

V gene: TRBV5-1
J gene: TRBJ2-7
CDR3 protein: ASSLSGLSEQY

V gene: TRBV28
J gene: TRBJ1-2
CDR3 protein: ASSLRGGYT

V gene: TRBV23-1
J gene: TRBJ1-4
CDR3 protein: ASRGVGGSGEKLF

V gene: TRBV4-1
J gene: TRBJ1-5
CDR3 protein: ASSQERGGNQPQH

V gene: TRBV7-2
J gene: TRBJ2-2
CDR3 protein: ASSSRGGGPPGELF

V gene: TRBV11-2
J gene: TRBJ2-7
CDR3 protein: ASSAPTAGDYEQY

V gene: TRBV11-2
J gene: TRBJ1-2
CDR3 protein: ASSGGASGYGYT

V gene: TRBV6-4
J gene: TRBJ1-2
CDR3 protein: ASSPGQGISYGYT

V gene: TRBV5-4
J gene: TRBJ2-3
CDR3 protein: ASQTAVSTDTQY

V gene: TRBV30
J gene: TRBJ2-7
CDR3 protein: AWTPQTGGPYEQY

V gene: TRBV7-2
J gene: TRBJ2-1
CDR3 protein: ASSSDSKKVNEQF

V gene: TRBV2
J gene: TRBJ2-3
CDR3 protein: ASSETSGGTDTQY

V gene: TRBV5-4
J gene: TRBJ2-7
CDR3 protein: ASTRKGSGHYEQY

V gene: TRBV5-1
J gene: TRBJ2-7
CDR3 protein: ASSFFSGGYEQY

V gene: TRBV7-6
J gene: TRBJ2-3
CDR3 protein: ASSLGSGGPGDTQY

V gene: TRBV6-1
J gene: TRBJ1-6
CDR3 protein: ASTRREPHNSPLH

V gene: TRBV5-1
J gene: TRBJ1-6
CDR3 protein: ASSLGAVYNSPLH

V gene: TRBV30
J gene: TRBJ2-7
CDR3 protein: AWSGVDEQY

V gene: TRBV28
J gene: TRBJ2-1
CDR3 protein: ASSRPSSLYNEQF

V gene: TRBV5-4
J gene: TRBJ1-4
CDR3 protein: ASSWDRGGEKLF

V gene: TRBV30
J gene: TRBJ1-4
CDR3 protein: AWTVRGTNEKLF

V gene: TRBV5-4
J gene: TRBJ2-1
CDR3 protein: ASSLFSGGSLYNEQF

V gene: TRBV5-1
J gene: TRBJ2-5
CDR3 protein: ASTTGGQGRGETQY

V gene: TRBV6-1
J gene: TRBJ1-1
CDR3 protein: ASSERGAWTEAF

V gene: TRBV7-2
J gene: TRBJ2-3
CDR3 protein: ASSPSGGTSMAQY

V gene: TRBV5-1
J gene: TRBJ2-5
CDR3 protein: ASSLADSGGAQETQY

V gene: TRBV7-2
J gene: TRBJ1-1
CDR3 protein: ASSLRTAEAF

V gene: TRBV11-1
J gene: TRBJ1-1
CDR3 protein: ASSLGGAGEAF

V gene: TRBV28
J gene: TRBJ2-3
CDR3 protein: ASGPGGAGEGTQY

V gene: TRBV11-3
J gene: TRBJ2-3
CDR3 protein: ASSPGTGGSTDTQY

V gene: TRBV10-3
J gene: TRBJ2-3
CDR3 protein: ATTSADTDTQY

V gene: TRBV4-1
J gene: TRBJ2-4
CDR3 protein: ASSQLISVTRIQY

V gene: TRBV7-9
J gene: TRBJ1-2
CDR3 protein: ASSFGGSGGYT

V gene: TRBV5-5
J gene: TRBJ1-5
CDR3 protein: ASSLVGQDQPQH

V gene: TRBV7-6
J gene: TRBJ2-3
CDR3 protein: ASSLNSRTDTQY

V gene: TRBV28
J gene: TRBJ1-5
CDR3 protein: ASSLRTGGSNQPQH

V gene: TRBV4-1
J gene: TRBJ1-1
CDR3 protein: ASSPADRDTEAF

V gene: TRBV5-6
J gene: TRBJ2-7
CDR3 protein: ASRLKGGGEQY

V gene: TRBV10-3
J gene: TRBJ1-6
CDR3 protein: AITPSDNSPLH

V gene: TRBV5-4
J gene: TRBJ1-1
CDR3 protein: ASSLVSTVNTEAF

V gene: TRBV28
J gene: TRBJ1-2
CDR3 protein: ASRVGGTNYGYT